Included here is one T cell receptor (beta chain) sequence, with context. Its antigen is unknown. The entry originates in a study of early stage breast cancer tumors. Looking at the study overall: Among around twelve ER+/PR+/HER2- tumors, eight were ductal, four lobular.

The CDR3 loop spans 16 amino acids. Germline V gene lookup returns CDR1 SGHAT and CDR2 FQNNGV. V dropped 5 bases and J dropped 1 base, with 17 bases sitting between them. The study, taken as a whole, reports: Enriched TCRB sequences shared across patients were mostly commonly generated sequences.

Profiled with immunoSEQ multiplex PCR; TCRdb holds only in-frame clones, not every one. This repertoire shows about 70,000 clones, about 85% found once; its top ten account for about 4.8%. The sequence came from a person aged 35-50 years with breast cancer. Sequencing input: blood. This rearrangement joins TRBV11-2 to TRBJ1-1; D is unclear. The CDR3 DNA is TGTGCCAGCAGCCTCATGAGGGCAGGATCGAACACTGAAGCTTTCTTT. The encoded protein is CASSLMRAGSNTEAFF.